Below are 8 T cell receptor beta chains sequenced from a single sample in a study of response to subunit inactivated influenza vaccine. From the RT-PCR reads, TCRdb called clonotypes with MiXCR, one entry per CDR3 protein. In the table there are 200,000 to 250,000 distinct CDR3 sequences, 9% to 15% of which are singletons. Here the sequenced sample was non-naive T cells sorted from PBMCs, taken 14 to 15 days before vaccination. The receptor source for this set is a man aged 45-60 years who received an inactivated influenza vaccine.

J is TRBJ2-1 and V is TRBV7-2; 10 bases agree with TRBD1. The CDR3 is 15 residues long. Germline values: CDR1 SGHTA, CDR2 FQGNSA. With V trimmed by 3 bases and J by 4 bases, 3 bases remained unmatched. In DNA form, the CDR3 reads TGTGCCAGCAGCTTGGACAGGGGGGAATACAATGAGCAGTTCTTC. This codes for CASSLDRGEYNEQFF.

This clonotype was counted a few times. The chain carries TRBV12-3 or TRBV12-4 and TRBJ1-5; D not resolved. V was shortened by 3 bases and J by 1 base, with 7 bases between the two germline ends. CDR3 length: 14 residues. The CDR3 DNA reads TGTGCCAGCAGTTTGAGCACAAGCAATCAGCCCCAGCATTTT. Encoded protein: CASSLSTSNQPQHF.

This chain uses TRBV7-8 with TRBJ2-7, with 7 bases fitting TRBD2. V was pared by 3 bases and J by 0 bases, with 2 bases of the junction left unmatched. The CDR3 is 14 residues long. Germline V gene data show CDR1 as SGHVS and CDR2 as FQNEAQ. This CDR3 is CASSLSGVSYEQYF. The CDR3 DNA follows: TGTGCCAGCAGCTTGAGCGGGGTCTCCTACGAGCAGTACTTC.

Ten or more counts support this clonotype. This chain uses TRBV5-1 with TRBJ2-5; tentative D call: TRBD2 (6 bases). This CDR3 has 15 amino acids. Per germline, CDR1 SGHRS and CDR2 YFSETQ. Trimming shortened V by 0 bases and J by 5 bases, and 14 bases separated the two germline ends. Here the CDR3 reads CASSLGSGGAETQYF. The CDR3 nucleotides read TGCGCCAGCAGCTTGGGAAGCGGCGGGGCGGAGACCCAGTACTTC.

This rearrangement joins TRBV18 to TRBJ2-7; D is unresolved. Trimming left V 3 bases short and J 4 bases short, with 10 bases between. This CDR3 comprises 13 residues. CDR1 is KGHSH, CDR2 LQKENI, per germline. The CDR3: CASSPGSVYEQYF. DNA of the CDR3: TGTGCCAGCTCACCGGGAAGTGTATACGAGCAGTACTTC.

This clonotype was detected a few times. The J gene is TRBJ2-2, the V gene TRBV5-1; TRBD2 aligns across 13 bases. CDR1 SGHRS and CDR2 YFSETQ come from the germline V gene. The V segment lost 1 base and the J segment 13 bases; nucleotides outside the gene matches: 4. The CDR3 contains 14 residues. DNA of the CDR3: TGCGCCAGCAGCTTGACTAGCGGGGGGGCAAGGCTGTTTTTT. Its protein product is CASSLTSGGARLFF.

This clonotype was recorded many times. The chain is built from TRBV5-1 and TRBJ2-7, with 9 bases that match TRBD2. This CDR3 comprises 14 residues. The junction had 9 bases not matched to a gene; V was cut back by 6 bases and J by 5 bases. Germline values: CDR1 SGHRS, CDR2 YFSETQ. The CDR3 loop is CASTRAGGSNEQYF. In nucleotides, the CDR3 is TGCGCCAGCACCAGGGCGGGAGGGTCCAACGAGCAGTACTTC.

This clonotype has more than one count but fewer than ten. The gene calls are TRBV20-1 and TRBJ1-5; D is ambiguous. Trimming pared 7 bases from V and 1 base from J, leaving 11 bases between. This CDR3 has 13 residues. Looked up from germline, CDR1 is DFQATT and CDR2 is SNEGSKA (reference sequence). As DNA, the CDR3 is TGCAGTGTTAAATTAGGGAGCAATCAGCCCCAGCATTTT. Its protein is CSVKLGSNQPQHF.